Below, 5 T cell receptor beta chains from the same sample are listed, as sequenced in a study of metastatic and nonmetastatic thyroid tumors. TCRdb redid the clone calls on the PCR reads using MiXCR. The data show under 95,000 clones, about 13% seen once. Patients were all untreated before their thyroid surgery. The specimen sequenced was blood. The receptor source for this set is a female donor with papillary thyroid cancer or a benign thyroid nodule (not recorded which). Some clones in this sample may be carry-over from other donors' samples.

This clone was counted ten times or more. The chain combines TRBV5-1 with TRBJ2-6, with 8 nucleotides matching TRBD1. The germline gives CDR1 SGHRS, CDR2 YFSETQ. After removal of 4 bases from V and 1 base from J, the junction contained 7 bases not matched to a gene. The CDR3 sequence is 17 residues long. CDR3 loop: CASSRRRQGSGANVLTF. In DNA form, the CDR3 reads TGCGCCAGCAGCCGCCGGCGACAGGGGTCTGGGGCCAACGTCCTGACTTTC.

This clone was counted only a few times. A much larger clone is a single base away; this may be a read error. At the DNA level, this CDR3 is encoded by other sequences in the same sample as well. The chain couples TRBV5-6 to TRBJ1-1; the D gene is possibly TRBD1 (5 bases). Germline V lookup: CDR1 SGHDT, CDR2 YYEEEE. There are 14 residues in the CDR3. The CDR3 reads CASSLQGFHTEAFF. CDR3 coding DNA: TGTGCCAGCAGCTTGCAGGGCTTCCACACGGAAGCTTTCTTT.

The chain links TRBV7-9 to TRBJ1-2, with D tentatively TRBD1 (5 bases). This CDR3 is built from 12 residues. V gave up 4 bases and J gave up 6 bases, with 9 bases separating them. The germline gives CDR1 SEHNR, CDR2 FQNEAQ (reference sequence). The CDR3 spells CASSSGTDGYTF. CDR3 DNA sequence: TGTGCCAGCAGCTCCGGGACGGATGGCTACACCTTC. Based on the CDR3 plus reference TRBV7-9 and TRBJ1-2, the full variable domain is DTGVSQNPRHKITKRGQNVTFRCDPISEHNRLYWYRQTLGQGPEFLTYFQNEAQLEKSRLLSDRFSAERPKGSFSTLEIQRTEQGDSAMYLCASSSGTDGYTFGSGTRLTVV.

Many counts were recorded for this clone. V usage is TRBV3-1 and J usage is TRBJ2-2; 7 bases match TRBD1. The germline V gene has CDR1 LGHDT and CDR2 YNNKEL (reference sequence). V shed 5 bases, J shed 7 bases, and the junction held 7 bases outside the gene matches. CDR3 length equals 14 residues. The CDR3 DNA follows: TGTGCCAGCAGCACCAAGGGGGCCGGCGGGGAGCTGTTTTTT. Its translation: CASSTKGAGGELFF.

V usage is TRBV20-1 and J usage is TRBJ1-2; D unclear. CDR1 DFQATT and CDR2 SNEGSKA come from the germline V gene (reference sequence). V lost 8 bases and J lost 4, with 17 bases in between. The CDR3 covers 13 residues. CDR3 bases: TGCAGTTCCTGCGCCTTGTATGGCTATGGCTACACCTTC. Translation: CSSCALYGYGYTF.